The 17 T cell receptor beta chains in this list originate from one sample, sequenced in a study of CD8+ T cells in alopecia areata. Treatment in this sample: oral pan-JAK inhibitor, 5-10 mg twice daily. The sequencing template was cDNA reverse transcribed from extracted RNA. Some clones are missing from TCRdb's copy, which holds only in-frame ones; the method was immunoSEQ multiplex PCR. The data show about 190,000 clones, roughly three fifths seen once. The sequencing used CD8+ T cells sorted from blood, collected at week 24, from a patient treated with tofacitinib. These receptors were obtained from a human donor with alopecia areata.

The chain uses TRBV27 and TRBJ1-2; 8 bases agree with TRBD1. V lost 5 bases to trimming and J lost 6 bases; unmatched junction nucleotides: 14. From germline, CDR1 is MNHEY and CDR2 SMNVEV (reference sequence). The CDR3 extends over 16 amino acids. The CDR3 here is CASSALTRGLGDGYTF. The CDR3 region has the DNA TGTGCCAGCAGTGCCCTAACCAGGGGGCTGGGTGATGGCTACACCTTC.

This rearrangement joins TRBV6-5 to TRBJ1-6; D is undetermined. Between the trimmed V and J ends, which lost 5 bases and 6 bases, there was a span of 5 bases. Germline V lookup: CDR1 MNHEY, CDR2 SVGAGI. The CDR3 has 12 amino acids. The CDR3 DNA is TGTGCCAGCAGTCCGGGTAATTCACCCCTCCACTTT. It codes for CASSPGNSPLHF.

The chain couples TRBV11-2 to TRBJ2-3; D is perhaps TRBD2 (7 bases). Per the germline V gene, CDR1 is SGHAT and CDR2 is FQNNGV. This CDR3 has 14 amino acids. Trimming stripped 3 bases from V and 4 bases from J, with 11 bases between. CDR3 protein: CASSLGGPADTQYF. The CDR3 DNA is TGTGCCAGCAGCTTGGGGGGGCCTGCAGATACGCAGTATTTT. The full variable domain, completed using reference TRBV11-2 and TRBJ2-3, is EAGVAQSPRYKIIEKRQSVAFWCNPISGHATLYWYQQILGQGPKLLIQFQNNGVVDDSQLPKDRFSAERLKGVDSTLKIQPAKLEDSAVYLCASSLGGPADTQYFGPGTRLTVL.

The chain carries TRBV7-9 and TRBJ2-2, with unresolved D. Per the germline V gene, CDR1 is SEHNR and CDR2 is FQNEAQ (reference sequence). This CDR3 spans 14 amino acids. The V gene lost 8 bases and the J gene lost 1 base, with 11 bases spanning the gap. The DNA of the CDR3 is TGTGCCAGCCCAACCCGACAGAACACCGGGGAGCTGTTTTTT. Protein sequence: CASPTRQNTGELFF.

DNA of the CDR3: TGTGCCAGCAGTGTAGATGAGCAGTTCTTC. This gives the protein CASSVDEQFF. This chain connects TRBV2 to TRBJ2-1; the D is unclear. There are 10 residues in the CDR3. Germline V CDR1 and CDR2: SNHLY, FYNNEI. Trimming shortened V by 4 bases and J by 8 bases, and 3 bases separated the two germline ends. Full variable domain (remainder filled in from reference TRBV2 and TRBJ2-1): EPEVTQTPSHQVTQMGQEVILRCVPISNHLYFYWYRQILGQKVEFLVSFYNNEISEKSEIFDDQFSVERPDGSNFTLKIRSTKLEDSAMYFCASSVDEQFFGPGTRLTVL.

The rearrangement uses TRBV30 and TRBJ2-1; no firm D call. The ends were cut back, 3 bases at V and 10 bases at J, with 10 bases in the middle. The length of the CDR3 is 11 residues. Germline V lookup: CDR1 GTSNPN, CDR2 SVGIG (reference sequence). Written as DNA, the CDR3 is TGTGCCTGGAGCCCAGAGACAGAGCAGTTCTTC. Translating it yields CAWSPETEQFF.

In this sample, this clone turned up once. The chain recombines TRBV9 with TRBJ1-2; unclear D gene. Germline loops: CDR1 SGDLS, CDR2 YYNGEE. This CDR3 contains 18 residues. V was pared by 0 bases and J by 3 bases, with 21 bases between. The CDR3 loop is CASSVGALKRSSDYGYTF. The CDR3 DNA reads TGTGCCAGCAGCGTAGGGGCCCTGAAGAGGAGCTCGGACTATGGCTACACCTTC.

The rearrangement uses TRBV6-1 and TRBJ2-1; D is unresolved. The V end lost 3 bases, the J end lost 6 bases, and 6 bases lay between the germline ends. This CDR3 region has 12 residues. Germline CDR1 is MNHNS and CDR2 is SASEGT. CDR3 amino acids: CASSDWANEQFF. In DNA, the CDR3 is TGTGCCAGCAGTGATTGGGCCAATGAGCAGTTCTTC.

There are a few counts of this clone. Other DNA variants within this sample encode the same CDR3. J is TRBJ2-7 and V is TRBV29-1; D is unclear. V was cut by 0 bases and J by 1 base, with 4 bases left in between. Germline V CDR1 and CDR2: SQVTM, ANQGSEA. The CDR3 runs to 12 residues. CDR3 in amino acids: CSVEEGSYEQYF. CDR3 sequence (DNA): TGCAGCGTTGAAGAGGGTTCCTACGAGCAGTACTTC.

Sample share makes this clone medium-sized. DNA of the CDR3: TGTGCCAGCAGCTCCCGGGACAGGTCCTCCTACGAGCAGTACTTC. Translating gives CASSSRDRSSYEQYF. This rearrangement joins TRBV7-9 to TRBJ2-7; 8 bases map to TRBD1. The ends lost 4 bases at V and 0 bases at J; junction bases unmatched: 5. CDR1 SEHNR and CDR2 FQNEAQ come from the germline V gene (reference sequence). The CDR3 totals 15 residues.

The chain is built from TRBV29-1 and TRBJ1-2, with 10 positions matching TRBD1. The CDR3 runs to 15 residues. V lost 3 bases and J lost 2; bases outside the gene matches: 6. CDR1 SQVTM and CDR2 ANQGSEA come from the germline V gene. The CDR3 DNA reads TGCAGCGTTGACTCACGACAGGGGGCCAACTATGGCTACACCTTC. Translated, it gives CSVDSRQGANYGYTF.

The table lists this clone with a count of one. This chain connects TRBV15 to TRBJ1-5, with a tentative D call TRBD1 (5 bases). Trimming took off 3 bases at V and 1 base at J, with 10 bases between the two ends. The CDR3 contains 15 residues. Germline V gives CDR1 LNHNV, CDR2 YYDKDF (reference sequence). CDR3 protein: CATSRGVGSNQPQHF. In nucleotides, the CDR3 is TGTGCCACCAGCAGGGGGGTGGGGAGCAATCAGCCCCAGCATTTT. The variable domain in full, with the rest retrieved from reference TRBV15 and TRBJ1-5, is DAMVIQNPRYQVTQFGKPVTLSCSQTLNHNVMYWYQQKSSQAPKLLFHYYDKDFNNEADTPDNFQSRRPNTSFCFLDIRSPGLGDTAMYLCATSRGVGSNQPQHFGDGTRLSIL.

This chain joins TRBV11-3 and TRBJ2-3; 7 bases match TRBD1. The ends lost 5 bases at V and 2 bases at J; junction bases unmatched: 7. CDR1 and CDR2 from the germline V gene are SGHNT and YENEEA. The CDR3 extends over 15 amino acids. The CDR3 region is CASSRGQEITDTQYF. For the CDR3, the DNA is TGTGCCAGCAGCCGTGGACAGGAGATCACAGATACGCAGTATTTT.

The chain recombines TRBV29-1 with TRBJ2-3, with D hard to call. The germline V gene has CDR1 SQVTM and CDR2 ANQGSEA. The CDR3 runs to 13 residues. Trimming took 4 bases from V and 2 from J, leaving 10 bases between them. CDR3: CSVVVADTDTQYF. Written as DNA, the CDR3 is TGCAGCGTTGTAGTGGCAGACACAGATACGCAGTATTTT.

V and J are TRBV9 and TRBJ1-4; D unresolved. The germline V gene encodes CDR1 SGDLS and CDR2 YYNGEE. Trimming pared 3 bases from V and 5 bases from J, leaving 8 bases between. This CDR3 has 13 amino acids. The CDR3 DNA is TGTGCCAGCAGCGATCCGGGAAATGAAAAACTGTTTTTT. It yields the protein CASSDPGNEKLFF.

This rearrangement joins TRBV30 to TRBJ2-7; D gene ambiguous. Germline CDR1 and CDR2: GTSNPN and SVGIG (reference sequence). There are 13 residues in the CDR3. V was pared by 1 base and J by 6 bases, with 13 bases between. The CDR3 DNA is TGTGCCTGGAGTGCCTTTTACGCCCCCGAGCAGTACTTC. Translated, it gives CAWSAFYAPEQYF.

The chain links TRBV5-6 to TRBJ1-1; weak D call: TRBD1 (6 bases). The V end was cut by 4 bases, the J end by 1 base, with 14 bases between. This CDR3 spans 15 amino acids. Germline V CDR1 and CDR2: SGHDT, YYEEEE. The CDR3 is CASSGGGGPNTEAFF. In DNA form, the CDR3 reads TGTGCCAGCAGCGGAGGTGGGGGCCCGAACACTGAAGCTTTCTTT.